The subject of this entry is one TCR beta chain. As processed by the authors: Amplification from reference gene primers served as the basis for estimated nucleated cell counts. Clones were sequenced by immunoSEQ multiplex PCR, and TCRdb holds only the in-frame ones, with some missing. The V and J calls and clone size were taken over from that table, and D and trimming were inferred from the DNA. The sample includes tens of thousands of clones, more than 70% of them seen just once. The data were taken from a study of blood T cell repertoires in COVID-19. Study as a whole: Sample material is recorded as cDNA or gDNA derived from T cells, B-cell-depleted T cells, or PBMCs.

CDR1 SGHRS and CDR2 YFSETQ come from the germline V gene. The CDR3 consists of 14 residues. Trimming cost V 0 bases and J 0 bases, with 4 bases left between them. This TCR was sampled from a human donor in a cohort sampled during active COVID-19. The chain is built from TRBV5-1 and TRBJ1-3; no clear D gene. The source material was peripheral blood. The CDR3, as DNA: TGCGCCAGCAGCTTGGACACCTCTGGAAACACCATATATTTT. Translating it yields CASSLDTSGNTIYF.